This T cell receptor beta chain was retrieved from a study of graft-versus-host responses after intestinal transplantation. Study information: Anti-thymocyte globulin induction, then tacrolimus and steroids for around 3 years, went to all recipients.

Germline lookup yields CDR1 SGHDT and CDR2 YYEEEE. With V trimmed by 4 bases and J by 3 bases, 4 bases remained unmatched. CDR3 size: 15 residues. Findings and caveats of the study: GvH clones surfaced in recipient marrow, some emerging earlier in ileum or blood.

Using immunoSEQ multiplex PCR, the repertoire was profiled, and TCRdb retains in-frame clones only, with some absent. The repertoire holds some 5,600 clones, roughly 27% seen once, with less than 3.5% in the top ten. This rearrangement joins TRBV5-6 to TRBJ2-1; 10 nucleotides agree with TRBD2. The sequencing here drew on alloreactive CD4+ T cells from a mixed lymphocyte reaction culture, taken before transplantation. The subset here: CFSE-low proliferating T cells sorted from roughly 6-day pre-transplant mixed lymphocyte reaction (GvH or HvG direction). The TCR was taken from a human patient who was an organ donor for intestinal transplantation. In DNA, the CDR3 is TGTGCCAGCAGCCTGACTAGCGGGTTCTACAATGAGCAGTTCTTC. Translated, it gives CASSLTSGFYNEQFF.